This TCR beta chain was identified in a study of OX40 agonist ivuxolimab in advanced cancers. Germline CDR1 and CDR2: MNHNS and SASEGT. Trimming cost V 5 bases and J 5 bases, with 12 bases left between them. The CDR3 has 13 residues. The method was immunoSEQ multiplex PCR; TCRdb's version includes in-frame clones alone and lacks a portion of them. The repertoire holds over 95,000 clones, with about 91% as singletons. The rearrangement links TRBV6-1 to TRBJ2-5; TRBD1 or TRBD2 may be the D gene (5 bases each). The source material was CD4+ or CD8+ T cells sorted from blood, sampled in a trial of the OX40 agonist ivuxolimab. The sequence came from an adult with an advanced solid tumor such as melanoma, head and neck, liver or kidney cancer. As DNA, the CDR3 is TGTGCCAGCAGTTCTAGTGGGACGGAGACCCAGTACTTC. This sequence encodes CASSSSGTETQYF.